The clone carrying this T cell receptor beta chain was picked up a small number of times. Its target is not known. Primers: 60 Vbeta forward and 13 Jbeta reverse. Assay used: immunoSEQ multiplex PCR; TCRdb lists only in-frame clones, some missing. The table shows 150,000 to 200,000 clones, with roughly 79% occurring only once. The data belong to a study of cytomegalovirus exposure and HLA in healthy donors. Study results and limitations: In a later analysis, compared with equally common non-associated chains, HLA-associated beta chains were more expanded.

CDR1 and CDR2 (germline): LNHNV, YYDKDF (reference sequence). CDR3 length: 15 residues. Trimming left V 0 bases short and J 6 bases short, with 15 bases between. This receptor was identified in a woman aged 40 to 50 in good health and CMV-seronegative. Sequencing used PBMCs. This chain connects TRBV15 to TRBJ2-7, with D unresolved. The CDR3, as DNA: TGTGCCACCAGCAGAGATCGCGGCGGTTCGGGCGAGCAGTACTTC. Translated, it gives CATSRDRGGSGEQYF.